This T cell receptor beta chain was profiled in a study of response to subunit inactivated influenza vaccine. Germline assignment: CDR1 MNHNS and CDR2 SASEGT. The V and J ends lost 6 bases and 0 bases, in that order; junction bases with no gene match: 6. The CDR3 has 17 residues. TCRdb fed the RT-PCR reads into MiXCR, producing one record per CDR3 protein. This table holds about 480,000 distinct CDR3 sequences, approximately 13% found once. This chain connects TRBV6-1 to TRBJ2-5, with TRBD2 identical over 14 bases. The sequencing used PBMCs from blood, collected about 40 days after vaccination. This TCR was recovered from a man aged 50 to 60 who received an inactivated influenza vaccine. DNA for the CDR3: TGTGCCAGCAGCCGGGGACTAGCGGGAGAGCACCAAGAGACCCAGTACTTC. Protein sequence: CASSRGLAGEHQETQYF.